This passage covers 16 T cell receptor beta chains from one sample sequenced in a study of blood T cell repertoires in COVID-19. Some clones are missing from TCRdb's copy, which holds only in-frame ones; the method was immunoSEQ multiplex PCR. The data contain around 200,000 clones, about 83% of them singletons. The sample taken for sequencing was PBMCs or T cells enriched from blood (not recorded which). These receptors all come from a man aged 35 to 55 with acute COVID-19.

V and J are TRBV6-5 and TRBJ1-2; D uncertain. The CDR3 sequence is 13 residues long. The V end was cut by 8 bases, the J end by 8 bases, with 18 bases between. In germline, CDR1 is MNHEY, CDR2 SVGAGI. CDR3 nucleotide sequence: TGTGCCAGCCGATTCAACTTGCTTTCGGGCTACACCTTC. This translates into CASRFNLLSGYTF.

The CDR3 protein is CATRARQGPYNEQFF. The CDR3 nucleotides are TGTGCCACCAGAGCCCGACAGGGACCCTACAATGAGCAGTTCTTC. The rearrangement links TRBV24-1 to TRBJ2-1; TRBD1 aligns across 7 bases. Per the germline V gene, CDR1 is KGHDR and CDR2 is SFDVKD. V lost 7 bases, J lost 2 bases, and 7 bases stayed unmatched. The CDR3 has 15 residues.

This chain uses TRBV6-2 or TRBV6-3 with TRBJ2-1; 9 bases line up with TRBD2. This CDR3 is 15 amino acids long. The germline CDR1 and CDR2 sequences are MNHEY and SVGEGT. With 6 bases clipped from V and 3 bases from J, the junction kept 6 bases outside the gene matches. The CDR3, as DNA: TGTGCCAGCAGCCGCACAGCGGGAGGCTACAATGAGCAGTTCTTC. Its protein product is CASSRTAGGYNEQFF.

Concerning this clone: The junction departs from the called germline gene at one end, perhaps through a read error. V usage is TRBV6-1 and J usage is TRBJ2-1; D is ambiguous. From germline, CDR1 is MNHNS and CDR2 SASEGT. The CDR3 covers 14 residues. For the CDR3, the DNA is TGTGCCAGCAGTGAATATGACGGAACCGGTGCGGTCGTCTTC. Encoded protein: CASSEYDGTGAVVF.

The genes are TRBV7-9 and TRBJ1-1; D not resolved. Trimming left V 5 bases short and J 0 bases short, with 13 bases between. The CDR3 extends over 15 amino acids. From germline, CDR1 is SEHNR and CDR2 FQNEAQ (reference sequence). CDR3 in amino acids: CASSQNTHMNTEAFF. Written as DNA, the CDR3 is TGTGCCAGCAGCCAGAATACCCACATGAACACTGAAGCTTTCTTT.

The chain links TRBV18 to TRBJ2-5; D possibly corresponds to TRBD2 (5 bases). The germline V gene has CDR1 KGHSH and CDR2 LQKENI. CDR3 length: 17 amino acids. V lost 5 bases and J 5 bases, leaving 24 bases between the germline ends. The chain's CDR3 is CASSGSDRAVRAETQYF. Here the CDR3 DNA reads TGTGCCAGCTCAGGATCTGACCGAGCGGTCAGAGCGGAGACCCAGTACTTC.

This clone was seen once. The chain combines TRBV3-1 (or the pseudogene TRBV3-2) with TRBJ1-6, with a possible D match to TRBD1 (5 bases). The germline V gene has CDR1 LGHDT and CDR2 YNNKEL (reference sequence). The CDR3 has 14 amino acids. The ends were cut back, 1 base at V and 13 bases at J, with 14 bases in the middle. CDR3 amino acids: CASSQGQGGPPLHF. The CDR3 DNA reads TGTGCCAGCAGCCAAGGGCAGGGAGGTCCCCCCCTCCACTTT.

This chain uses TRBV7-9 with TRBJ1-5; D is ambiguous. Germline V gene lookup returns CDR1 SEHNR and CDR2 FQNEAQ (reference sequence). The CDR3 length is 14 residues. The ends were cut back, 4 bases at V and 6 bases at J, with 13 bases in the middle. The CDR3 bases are TGTGCCAGCAGCTACGCGGGAGACGGTCAGCCCCAGCATTTT. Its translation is CASSYAGDGQPQHF.

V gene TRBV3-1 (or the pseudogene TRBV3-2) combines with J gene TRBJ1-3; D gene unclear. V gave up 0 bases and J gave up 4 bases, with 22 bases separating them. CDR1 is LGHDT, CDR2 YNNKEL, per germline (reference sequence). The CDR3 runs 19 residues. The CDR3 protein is CASSQDWQSRALAGNTIYF. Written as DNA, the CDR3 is TGTGCCAGCAGCCAAGATTGGCAGTCGAGAGCCCTAGCCGGAAACACCATATATTTT.

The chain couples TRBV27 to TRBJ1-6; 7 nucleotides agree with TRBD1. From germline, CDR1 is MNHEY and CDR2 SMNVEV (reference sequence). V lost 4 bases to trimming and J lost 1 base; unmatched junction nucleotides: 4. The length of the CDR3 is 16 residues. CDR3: CASSSTGRSYNSPLHF. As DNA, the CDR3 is TGTGCCAGCAGTTCGACAGGGAGGTCCTATAATTCACCCCTCCACTTT.

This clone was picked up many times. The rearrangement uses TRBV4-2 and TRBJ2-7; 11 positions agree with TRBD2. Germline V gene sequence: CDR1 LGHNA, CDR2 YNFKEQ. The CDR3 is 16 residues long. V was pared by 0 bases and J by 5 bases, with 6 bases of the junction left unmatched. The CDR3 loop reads CASSQDSGRGSDEQYF. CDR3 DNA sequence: TGTGCCAGCAGCCAAGATAGCGGGAGGGGGTCCGACGAGCAGTACTTC.

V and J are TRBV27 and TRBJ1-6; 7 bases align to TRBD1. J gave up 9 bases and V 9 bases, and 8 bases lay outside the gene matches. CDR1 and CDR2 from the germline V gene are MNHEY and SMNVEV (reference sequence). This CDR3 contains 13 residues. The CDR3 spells CARRQGKFSPLHF. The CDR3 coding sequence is TGTGCCAGGCGACAGGGCAAATTTTCACCCCTCCACTTT.

CDR3 amino acids: CASSRTSGTGRSYEQYF. The CDR3 coding sequence is TGTGCCAGCAGCCGGACCTCCGGGACAGGGCGATCCTACGAGCAGTACTTC. The V gene is TRBV7-2, the J gene TRBJ2-7; 9 bases align to TRBD1. Trimming removed 5 bases from V and 1 base from J; junction bases left unmatched: 12. The CDR3 sequence is 17 residues long. Per germline, CDR1 SGHTA and CDR2 FQGNSA.

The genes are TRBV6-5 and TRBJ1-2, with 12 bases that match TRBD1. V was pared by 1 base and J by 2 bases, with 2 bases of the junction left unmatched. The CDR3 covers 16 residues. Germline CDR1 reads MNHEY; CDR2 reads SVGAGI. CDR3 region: CASSYLGQGANYGYTF. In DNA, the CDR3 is TGTGCCAGCAGTTACTTGGGACAGGGGGCGAACTATGGCTACACCTTC.

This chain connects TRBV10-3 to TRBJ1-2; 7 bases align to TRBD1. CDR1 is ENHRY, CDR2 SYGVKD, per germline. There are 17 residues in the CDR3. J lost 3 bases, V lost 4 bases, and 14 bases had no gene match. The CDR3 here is CAISGGGAINSDYGYTF. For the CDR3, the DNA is TGTGCCATCAGTGGAGGGGGCGCGATTAACTCTGACTATGGCTACACCTTC.

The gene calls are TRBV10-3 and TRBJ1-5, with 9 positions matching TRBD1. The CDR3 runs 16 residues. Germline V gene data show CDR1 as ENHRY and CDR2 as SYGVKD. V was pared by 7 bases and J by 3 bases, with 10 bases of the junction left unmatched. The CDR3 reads CAIKEDRGKFNQPQHF. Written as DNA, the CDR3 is TGTGCCATCAAGGAGGACAGGGGAAAGTTCAATCAGCCCCAGCATTTT.